This entry features one T cell receptor (beta chain) sequence. The data derive from a study of T cell responses to AZD1222 COVID-19 vaccine. Sequenced by immunoSEQ multiplex PCR; TCRdb stores in-frame clones only, minus some. The data hold roughly 87,000 clones, with 88% observed a single time. The CDR3 is 16 residues long. Germline CDR1 and CDR2: SGHVS and FQNEAQ. Between the trimmed V and J ends, which lost 5 bases and 0 bases, there was a span of 14 bases. J is TRBJ1-5 and V is TRBV7-8, with no clear D. This sample comprised peripheral blood, obtained 28 days after the second AZD1222 dose. The TCR sequence derives from an adult who received the AZD1222 COVID-19 vaccine. The CDR3 DNA follows: TGTGCCAGCAGCCCATCGGACGGGGATAGCAATCAGCCCCAGCATTTT. It encodes CASSPSDGDSNQPQHF. The full variable domain, rest sourced from reference TRBV7-8 and TRBJ1-5, is GAGVSQSPRYKVAKRGQDVALRCDPISGHVSLFWYQQALGQGPEFLTYFQNEAQLDKSGLPSDRFFAERPEGSVSTLKIQRTQQEDSAVYLCASSPSDGDSNQPQHFGDGTRLSIL.